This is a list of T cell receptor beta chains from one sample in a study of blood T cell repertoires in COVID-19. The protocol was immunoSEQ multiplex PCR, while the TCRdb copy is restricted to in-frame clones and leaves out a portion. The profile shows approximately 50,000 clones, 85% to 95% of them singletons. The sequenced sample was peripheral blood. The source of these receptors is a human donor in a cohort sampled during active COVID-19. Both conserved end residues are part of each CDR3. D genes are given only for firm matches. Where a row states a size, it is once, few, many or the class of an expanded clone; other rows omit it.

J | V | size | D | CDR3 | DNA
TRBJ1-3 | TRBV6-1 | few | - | CASSEGEVNSGNTIYF | TGTGCCAGCAGTGAGGGCGAAGTGAACTCTGGAAACACCATATATTTT
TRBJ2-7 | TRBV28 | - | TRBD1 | CASSWDRGYEQYF | TGTGCCAGCAGTTGGGACAGGGGCTACGAGCAGTACTTC
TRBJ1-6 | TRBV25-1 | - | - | CASSEAGRTNSPLHF | TGTGCCAGCAGTGAGGCAGGGCGTACTAATTCACCCCTCCACTTT
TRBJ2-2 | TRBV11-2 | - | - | CASSSTAGRTGELFF | TGTGCCAGCAGCTCCACTGCGGGACGGACCGGGGAGCTGTTTTTT
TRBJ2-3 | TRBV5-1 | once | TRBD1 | CASSNRGDYTDTQYF | TGCGCCAGCAGCAACAGGGGGGATTACACAGATACGCAGTATTTT
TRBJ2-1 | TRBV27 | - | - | CASSFGQGWVF | TGTGCCAGCAGTTTTGGGCAGGGATGGGTCTTC
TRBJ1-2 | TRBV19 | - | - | CASSQVTVFAGYTF | TGTGCCAGTAGTCAGGTGACAGTTTTTGCCGGCTACACCTTC
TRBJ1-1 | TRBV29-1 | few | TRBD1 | CSVNPGQGRAFF | TGCAGCGTTAACCCCGGACAGGGTAGAGCTTTCTTT
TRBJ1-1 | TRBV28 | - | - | CASSSGIGNTEAFF | TGTGCCAGCAGTTCAGGGATTGGGAACACTGAAGCTTTCTTT
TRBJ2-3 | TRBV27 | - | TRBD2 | CASHESGSGADTQYF | TGTGCCAGTCATGAAAGCGGGAGTGGGGCAGATACGCAGTATTTT
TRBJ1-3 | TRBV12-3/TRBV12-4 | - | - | CASSLGQGNTIYF | TGTGCCAGCAGTCTTGGACAGGGAAACACCATATATTTT
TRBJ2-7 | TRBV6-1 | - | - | CASSEWTQSYEQYF | TGTGCCAGCAGTGAATGGACTCAATCCTACGAGCAGTACTTC
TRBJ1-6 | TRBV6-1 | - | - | CASSEPASGNSPLHF | TGTGCCAGCAGTGAACCAGCCTCGGGGAATTCACCCCTCCACTTT
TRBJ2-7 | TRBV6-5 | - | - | CASTMGLRSYEQYF | TGTGCCAGCACGATGGGACTTCGTTCCTACGAGCAGTACTTC
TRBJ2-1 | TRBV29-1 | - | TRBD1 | CSIGRQGVYNEQFF | TGCAGCATAGGACGACAGGGGGTCTACAATGAGCAGTTCTTC
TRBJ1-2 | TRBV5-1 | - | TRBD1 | CASSLVGTGTGYTF | TGCGCCAGCAGCTTGGTAGGGACAGGGACTGGCTACACCTTC
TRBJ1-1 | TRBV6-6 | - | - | CASSSIDRNTEAFF | TGTGCCAGCAGTTCGATAGACAGAAACACTGAAGCTTTCTTT
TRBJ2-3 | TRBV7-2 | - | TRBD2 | CASSLYISGRSDTQYF | TGTGCCAGCAGCCTATACATTAGCGGGAGATCAGATACGCAGTATTTT
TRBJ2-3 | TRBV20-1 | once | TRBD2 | CSASWLAGGGTHTQYF | TGCAGTGCTAGTTGGCTAGCGGGAGGGGGCACACATACGCAGTATTTT
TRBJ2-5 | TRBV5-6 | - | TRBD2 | CASSLLTGTSGGYKTQYF | TGTGCCAGCAGCTTACTAACCGGGACTAGCGGGGGTTATAAGACCCAGTACTTC
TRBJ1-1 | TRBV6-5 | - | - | CASSFSGGTEAFF | TGTGCCAGCAGTTTCTCCGGGGGCACTGAAGCTTTCTTT
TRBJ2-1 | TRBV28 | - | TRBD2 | CASTSGLAGHNEQFF | TGTGCCAGCACCTCGGGACTAGCGGGACACAATGAGCAGTTCTTC
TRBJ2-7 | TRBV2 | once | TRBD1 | CASSSGTGGYEQYF | TGTGCCAGCAGTTCCGGGACAGGGGGCTACGAGCAGTACTTC
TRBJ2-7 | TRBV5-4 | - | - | CASSLKGGRIDEQYF | TGTGCCAGCAGCTTGAAAGGGGGACGTATCGACGAGCAGTACTTC
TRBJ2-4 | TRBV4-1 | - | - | CASSQADFLALAKNIQYF | TGCGCCAGCAGCCAAGCAGACTTTCTGGCTCTAGCCAAAAACATTCAGTACTTC
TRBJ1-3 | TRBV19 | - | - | CASSITVGNTIYF | TGTGCCAGTAGTATCACAGTTGGAAACACCATATATTTT
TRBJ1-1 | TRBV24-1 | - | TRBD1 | CATSDGGQGDTEAFF | TGTGCCACCAGTGATGGGGGACAGGGGGACACTGAAGCTTTCTTT